Listed here is a single T cell receptor beta chain. It has no known antigen specificity. No much larger clonotype is one base removed from it; base qualities were not supplied. The data are from a study of cytomegalovirus exposure and HLA in healthy donors (dated by TCRdb to 2015 to 2018). A note on the overall study: The 550 to 750 repertoires of the first cohort and the roughly 120 validation repertoires were produced on the same platform, according to a later analysis. Along with the roughly 700-subject first cohort, a separate validation cohort of over 90 different subjects was used. To predict cytomegalovirus infection status, the study combined high-throughput TCR immunosequencing, statistical association of individual TCRs with disease status, and machine learning. The aim of the study was to test whether cataloging public T cell receptors could identify signatures of past pathogen exposure.

The donors belonged to the validation cohort of about 120 subjects, which was separate from the roughly 700-subject first cohort. Trimming takes 2 bases off V and 10 bases off J; junction bases not matched to a gene: 8. From the cysteine up to the phenylalanine, the CDR3 has a length of 14 residues. Just the 42-base CDR3 DNA is kept, in frame starting at base 1. Taken from the germline V gene, the CDR1 and CDR2 loops are MNHNS and SASEGT. Library preparation was by the immunoSEQ multiplex PCR assay. The published analysis was carried out like this. A statistical classification framework was built for diagnosing cytomegalovirus status from the catalog of TCR beta chain sequences. The immuneACCESS repertoire file appears here via TCRdb, limited to in-frame rearrangements. These files lack a portion of the clones; in checked studies, under half of the deficit traces to unresolved V genes, and the cause of the others is not known. V and J calls and clone size come straight from that table; D and trimming were deduced from the DNA. This sample holds around 150,000 clones; approximately 88% were observed only once. The top ten constitute 9.5% to 13% of the sample.

General conclusions and limits of the study: While some public TCRs were present in many individuals, most TCR sequences turned up only very rarely across donors. According to the authors, the approach could potentially be generalized to other disease states and immunological phenotypes. All 120 or so repertoires were used to score co-occurrence in the validation cohort in a later analysis, because that analysis had no HLA typing for the cohort. In the study, approximately 160 TCR beta chains were listed as associated with cytomegalovirus. Cytomegalovirus status was reported to be diagnosed by the classifier with high specificity and sensitivity in both the original and validation cohorts. In a later analysis, TCRs clustered in the first cohort were found to also tend to co-occur in the 120 validation repertoires, with approximately 93% of cluster scores above 0. In vitro tests confirmed that a few of the cytomegalovirus-associated TCR beta chains recognize cytomegalovirus antigens.

The specimen sequenced was PBMCs. This clonotype originated in a man aged 25 to 45 in good health and CMV-seropositive. The chain employs TRBV6-1 and TRBJ2-4; 7 junctional bases match TRBD1. The CDR3 region reads CASSERGQGRIQYF. The nucleotides are TGTGCCAGCAGTGAAAGGGGGCAGGGGAGAATTCAGTACTTC.